One and the same sample provided the 20 T cell receptor beta chains below, sequenced in a study of shared clonotypes between healthy human individuals. Generated by immunoSEQ multiplex PCR, the TCRdb table keeps only in-frame clones and is missing some. In the table there are more than 400,000 clones, around 96% of which are singletons. What was sequenced was naive CD4+ T cells sorted from blood. The subset was: CD45RA+ positively selected. Receptor source: a woman in her 30s in good health.

J is TRBJ2-2 and V is TRBV10-1, with 8 bases identical to TRBD1. This CDR3 has 15 residues. The ends lost 2 bases at V and 3 bases at J; junction bases unmatched: 2. Germline V CDR1 and CDR2: WNHNN, SYGVQD (reference sequence). This CDR3 is CASSETGGDTGELFF. CDR3 coding DNA: TGCGCCAGCAGTGAGACAGGGGGAGACACCGGGGAGCTGTTTTTT.

This chain connects TRBV27 to TRBJ1-1, with 9 bases fitting TRBD1. CDR1 is MNHEY, CDR2 SMNVEV, per germline (reference sequence). CDR3 size: 13 residues. The junction had 3 bases not matched to a gene; V was cut back by 6 bases and J by 4 bases. The CDR3 loop reads CASRHRGRTEAFF. The CDR3 nucleotides read TGTGCCAGCAGACACAGGGGGCGCACTGAAGCTTTCTTT.

The chain recombines TRBV19 with TRBJ1-2; D is ambiguous. The CDR3 sequence is 11 residues long. Germline V gives CDR1 LNHDA, CDR2 SQIVND (reference sequence). V was pared by 7 bases and J by 2 bases, with 5 bases between. CDR3 residues: CASKGNYGYTF. Written as DNA, the CDR3 is TGTGCCAGTAAAGGGAACTATGGCTACACCTTC. Full variable domain (outside the CDR3, taken from reference TRBV19 and TRBJ1-2): DGGITQSPKYLFRKEGQNVTLSCEQNLNHDAMYWYRQDPGQGLRLIYYSQIVNDFQKGDIAEGYSVSREKKESFPLTVTSAQKNPTAFYLCASKGNYGYTFGSGTRLTVV.

The chain has TRBV5-1 and TRBJ2-1, with TRBD2 identical over 11 bases. The V and J ends lost 9 bases and 5 bases, in that order; junction bases with no gene match: 4. CDR1 and CDR2 from the germline V gene are SGHRS and YFSETQ. The CDR3 has 13 residues. DNA of the CDR3: TGCGCCACCCAACTAGCGGGAGACAATGAGCAGTTCTTC. Amino acid sequence: CATQLAGDNEQFF.

Comments on this clone: Distinct nucleotide sequences in the sample also encode this CDR3. The chain links TRBV5-1 to TRBJ2-1, with 9 bases identical to TRBD2. From germline, CDR1 is SGHRS and CDR2 YFSETQ. The V gene end was trimmed by 0 bases and the J gene end by 4 bases; junction bases not matched to a gene: 2. This CDR3 contains 15 residues. For the CDR3, the DNA is TGCGCCAGCAGCTTGGAACTAGCGGGTTACAATGAGCAGTTCTTC. The encoded protein is CASSLELAGYNEQFF.

This clone occurred once. The gene calls are TRBV19 and TRBJ1-5; maybe TRBD1 (6 bases). V dropped 6 bases and J dropped 0 bases, with 18 bases sitting between them. This CDR3 is built from 17 residues. Germline loops: CDR1 LNHDA, CDR2 SQIVND (reference sequence). The CDR3 protein is CASRRGQIIHSNQPQHF. DNA of the CDR3: TGTGCCAGTAGACGGGGACAAATAATACATAGCAATCAGCCCCAGCATTTT.

This clone showed up just a few times. This chain links TRBV19 with TRBJ2-7, with D perhaps TRBD1 (6 bases). V was trimmed by 8 bases and J by 3 bases, leaving 11 bases between them. The CDR3 runs to 12 residues. CDR1 is LNHDA, CDR2 SQIVND, per germline (reference sequence). DNA of the CDR3: TGTGCCAGTCAGGACAGTGGCTACGAGCAGTACTTC. As protein: CASQDSGYEQYF.

The rearrangement uses TRBV7-3 and TRBJ1-2; D is uncertain. The CDR3 totals 14 residues. Germline assignment: CDR1 SGHTA and CDR2 FQGTGA. V dropped 1 base and J dropped 2 bases, with 8 bases sitting between them. CDR3 in amino acids: CASSLNEGNYGYTF. The DNA for the CDR3 is TGTGCCAGCAGCTTAAACGAGGGCAACTATGGCTACACCTTC.

The chain links TRBV30 to TRBJ1-2; the D is unclear. This CDR3 spans 14 amino acids. Trimming removed 3 bases from V and 3 bases from J, with 14 bases in between. The germline V gene encodes CDR1 GTSNPN and CDR2 SVGIG (reference sequence). The CDR3 protein is CAWSLGLADYGYTF. The CDR3 region has the DNA TGTGCCTGGAGCCTAGGCTTGGCAGACTATGGCTACACCTTC.

The chain has TRBV19 and TRBJ2-3; 8 bases match TRBD1. CDR1 is LNHDA and CDR2 is SQIVND in the germline V gene (reference sequence). Trimming took 7 bases from V and 2 from J; bases not matched to a gene: 8. The length of the CDR3 is 15 residues. CDR3 bases: TGTGCCAGTAAACCGACAGGGGATCTCACAGATACGCAGTATTTT. Encoded protein: CASKPTGDLTDTQYF.

The chain joins TRBV6-5 to TRBJ1-6, with D possibly matching TRBD1 (5 bases). V was trimmed by 0 bases and J by 7 bases, leaving 10 bases between them. Looked up from germline, CDR1 is MNHEY and CDR2 is SVGAGI. The CDR3 length is 15 residues. The CDR3 is CASSYSGTVNSPLHF. CDR3 nucleotides: TGTGCCAGCAGTTACTCCGGGACCGTCAATTCACCCCTCCACTTT.

The chain recombines TRBV7-9 with TRBJ1-2; the match to TRBD1 covers 9 bases. After removal of 5 bases from V and 8 bases from J, the junction contained 9 bases not matched to a gene. The CDR3 runs 14 residues. CDR1 and CDR2 from the germline V gene are SEHNR and FQNEAQ (reference sequence). For the CDR3, the DNA is TGTGCCAGCAGCAACAGGGGGCGCGGAACGGGCTACACCTTC. As protein: CASSNRGRGTGYTF.

The V gene is TRBV11-2, the J gene TRBJ1-4, with D uncertain. Per germline, CDR1 SGHAT and CDR2 FQNNGV. This CDR3 contains 12 residues. V was pared by 5 bases and J by 8 bases, with 9 bases between. CDR3 nucleotide sequence: TGTGCCAGCAGCCAGCGACGAGAAAAACTGTTTTTT. This codes for CASSQRREKLFF.

The chain employs TRBV7-9 and TRBJ2-7; the D gene is possibly TRBD2 (5 bases). CDR1 SEHNR and CDR2 FQNEAQ come from the germline V gene (reference sequence). This CDR3 is 12 amino acids long. Trimming cost V 4 bases and J 4 bases, with 8 bases left between them. The CDR3 sequence: CASSSLDYEQYF. The CDR3 DNA reads as TGTGCCAGCAGCTCACTAGATTACGAGCAGTACTTC.

The chain carries TRBV7-9 and TRBJ2-7, with a tentative D call TRBD1 (6 bases). The CDR3 is 14 amino acids. Germline CDR1 is SEHNR and CDR2 is FQNEAQ (reference sequence). Deletions cut 2 bases from V and 0 bases from J, with 8 bases between. The CDR3 loop reads CASSLYRDSYEQYF. CDR3 coding DNA: TGTGCCAGCAGCTTATACAGGGACTCCTACGAGCAGTACTTC.

This chain uses TRBV28 with TRBJ2-2, with 10 bases identical to TRBD2. With V trimmed by 6 bases and J by 5 bases, 6 bases remained unmatched. The CDR3 consists of 15 residues. From germline, CDR1 is MDHEN and CDR2 SYDVKM. For the CDR3, the DNA is TGTGCCAGCAGCGGGGGAGCGGGAGGGACCGGGGAGCTGTTTTTT. This encodes CASSGGAGGTGELFF. Supplemented by reference TRBV28 and TRBJ2-2, the full variable domain reads DVKVTQSSRYLVKRTGEKVFLECVQDMDHENMFWYRQDPGLGLRLIYFSYDVKMKEKGDIPEGYSVSREKKERFSLILESASTNQTSMYLCASSGGAGGTGELFFGEGSRLTVL.

V usage is TRBV6-5 and J usage is TRBJ2-2; 7 bases line up with TRBD1. Trimming removed 8 bases from V and 5 bases from J; junction bases left unmatched: 11. CDR3 length: 15 residues. CDR1 MNHEY and CDR2 SVGAGI come from the germline V gene. DNA for the CDR3: TGTGCCAGCGGCCGGGACAGAGGATTTACCGGGGAGCTGTTTTTT. It yields the protein CASGRDRGFTGELFF.

The sample holds one count of this clone. The CDR3 nucleotides are TGTGCTAGTGGTTTGGGGACACGCACAGATACGCAGTATTTT. Encoded protein: CASGLGTRTDTQYF. The gene calls are TRBV12-5 and TRBJ2-3, with D possibly being TRBD1 (5 bases). V was pared by 1 base and J by 1 base, with 6 bases between. The CDR3 length is 14 residues. Germline-derived CDR1 and CDR2 are LGHNT and FRNRAP.

This clone has just one count. The V call is TRBV5-1, the J call TRBJ1-4, with D unclear. This CDR3 has 16 amino acids. With 4 bases removed from V and 2 bases from J, the gap between germline ends came to 15 bases. CDR1 is SGHRS, CDR2 YFSETQ, per germline. CDR3 residues: CASSEERTVTNEKLFF. CDR3 DNA: TGCGCCAGCAGCGAAGAGAGGACGGTGACTAATGAAAAACTGTTTTTT. Full variable domain (missing parts from reference TRBV5-1 and TRBJ1-4): KAGVTQTPRYLIKTRGQQVTLSCSPISGHRSVSWYQQTPGQGLQFLFEYFSETQRNKGNFPGRFSGRQFSNSRSEMNVSTLELGDSALYLCASSEERTVTNEKLFFGSGTQLSVL.

The CDR3 sequence is CANQETQYF. As DNA, the CDR3 is TGTGCCAACCAAGAGACCCAGTACTTC. The rearrangement uses TRBV2 and TRBJ2-5; D not resolved. V lost 10 bases to trimming and J lost 0 bases, with 0 bases between them. CDR1 and CDR2 from the germline V gene are SNHLY and FYNNEI. The CDR3 spans 9 residues.